The TCR beta chain described here comes from a study of identical twins. Study-wide points: In zero-insertion analyses, partial confounding could arise from invariant MAIT and iNKT cells.

CDR3 length equals 14 residues. Germline CDR1 is MNHNS and CDR2 is SASEGT. To note about this clonotype: Antigen: not known. Its ends do not fully match the called genes, so a read error is possible.

TCRdb recomputed calls from the 5' RACE reads with MiXCR, one row per CDR3 protein. The top ten clones hold over 10% of a sample with some 790,000 distinct CDR3 sequences, roughly 20% of them seen once. These same records also appear under a second study, on T cells expressing NK-cell markers. As that report states: It was sorted CD3+CD56-NKG2C+, CD3+CD56+NKG2C- and CD3+CD56+NKG2C+ T cells that provided the TCR beta repertoires. Several donors showed dominant NKG2C+ clonotypes comprising about 1.0-8% of their CD8+ T cells.

The clonotype was recovered from a young woman in good health. The sequenced sample consisted of PBMCs. The chain uses TRBV6-1 and TRBJ2-1, with 7 bases that match TRBD1. The CDR3: CASSEQGEYTEQFF. CDR3 in DNA: TGTGCCAGCAGTGAGCAGGGGGAGTACACTGAGCAGTTCTTC.